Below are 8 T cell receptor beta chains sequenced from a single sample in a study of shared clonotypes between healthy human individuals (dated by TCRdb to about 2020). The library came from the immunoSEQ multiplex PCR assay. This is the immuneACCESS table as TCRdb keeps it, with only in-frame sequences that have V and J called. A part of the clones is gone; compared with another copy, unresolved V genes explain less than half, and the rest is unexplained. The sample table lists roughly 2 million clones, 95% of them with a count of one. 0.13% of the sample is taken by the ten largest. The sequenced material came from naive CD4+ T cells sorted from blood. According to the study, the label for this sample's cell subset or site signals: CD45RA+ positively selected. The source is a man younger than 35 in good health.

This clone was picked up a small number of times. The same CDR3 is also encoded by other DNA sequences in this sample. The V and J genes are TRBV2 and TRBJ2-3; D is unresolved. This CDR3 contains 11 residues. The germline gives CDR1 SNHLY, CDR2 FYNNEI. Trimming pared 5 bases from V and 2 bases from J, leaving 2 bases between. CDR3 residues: CASSTTDTQYF. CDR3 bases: TGTGCCAGCAGTACCACAGATACGCAGTATTTT.

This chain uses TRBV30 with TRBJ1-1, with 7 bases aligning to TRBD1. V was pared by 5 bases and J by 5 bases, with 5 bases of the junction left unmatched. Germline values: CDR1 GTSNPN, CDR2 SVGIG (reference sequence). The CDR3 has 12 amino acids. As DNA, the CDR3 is TGTGCCTGGGACAGGGTTAGTACTGAAGCTTTCTTT. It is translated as CAWDRVSTEAFF.

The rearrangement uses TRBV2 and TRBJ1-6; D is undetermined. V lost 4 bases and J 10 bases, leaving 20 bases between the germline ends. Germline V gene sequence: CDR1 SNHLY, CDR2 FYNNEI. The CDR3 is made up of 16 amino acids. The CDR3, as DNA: TGTGCCAGCAGTGGGTTTGCGGGAACCTCAGGCTCACCCCTCCACTTT. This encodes CASSGFAGTSGSPLHF.

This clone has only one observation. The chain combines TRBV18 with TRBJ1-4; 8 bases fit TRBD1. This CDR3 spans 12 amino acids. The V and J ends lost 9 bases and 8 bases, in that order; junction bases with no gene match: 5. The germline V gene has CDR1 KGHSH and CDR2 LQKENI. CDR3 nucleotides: TGTGCCAGTCAGGGGGCCGAGGAAAAACTGTTTTTT. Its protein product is CASQGAEEKLFF.

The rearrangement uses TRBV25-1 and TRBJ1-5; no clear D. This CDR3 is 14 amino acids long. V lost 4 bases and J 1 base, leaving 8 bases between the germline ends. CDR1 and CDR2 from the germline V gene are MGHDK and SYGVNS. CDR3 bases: TGTGCCAGCAGTGTTACGGGGAGCAATCAGCCCCAGCATTTT. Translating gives CASSVTGSNQPQHF. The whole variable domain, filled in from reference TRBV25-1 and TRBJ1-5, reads EADIYQTPRYLVIGTGKKITLECSQTMGHDKMYWYQQDPGMELHLIHYSYGVNSTEKGDLSSESTVSRIRTEHFPLTLESARPSHTSQYLCASSVTGSNQPQHFGDGTRLSIL.

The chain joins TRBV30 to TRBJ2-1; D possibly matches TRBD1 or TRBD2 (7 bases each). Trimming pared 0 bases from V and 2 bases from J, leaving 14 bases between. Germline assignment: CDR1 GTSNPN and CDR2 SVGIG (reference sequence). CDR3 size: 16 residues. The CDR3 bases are TGTGCCTGGAGTGTCCTGGGAGGGGGCCCCTACAATGAGCAGTTCTTC. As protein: CAWSVLGGGPYNEQFF.

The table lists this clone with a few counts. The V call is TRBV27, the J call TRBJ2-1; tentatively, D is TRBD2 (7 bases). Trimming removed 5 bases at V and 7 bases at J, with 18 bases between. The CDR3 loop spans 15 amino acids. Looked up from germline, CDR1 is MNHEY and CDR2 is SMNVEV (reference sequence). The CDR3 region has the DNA TGTGCCAGCAGTCCCGGGGGGCCCTCTTGGAATGAGCAGTTCTTC. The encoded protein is CASSPGGPSWNEQFF.

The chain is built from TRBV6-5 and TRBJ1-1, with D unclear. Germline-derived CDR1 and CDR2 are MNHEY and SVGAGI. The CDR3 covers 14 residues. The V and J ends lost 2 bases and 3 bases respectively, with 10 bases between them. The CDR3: CASSYRAGDTEAFF. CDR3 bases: TGTGCCAGCAGTTACCGGGCAGGAGACACTGAAGCTTTCTTT.